A selection of T cell receptor beta chains follows, all from one sample in a study of T cell responses to AZD1222 COVID-19 vaccine. The table came from immunoSEQ multiplex PCR; TCRdb's copy has only in-frame clones and leaves some out. The top ten clones hold 3% to 4% of a sample with 80,000 to 130,000 clones, 80% to 90% of them seen once. The sample consisted of peripheral blood, taken on day 0 of AZD1222 vaccination. The receptors come from an adult in good health. Each CDR3 is given with its conserved first and last residue. Each record gives: CDR3 DNA, CDR3 protein, V gene, J gene, D gene, clone size. The D gene is left open where the match is weak. Not every row has a clone size; where given, it reads once, few, many or a size class.

TGTGCCAGCAGTGAAGCGACACGAATGCCCAATCAGCCCCAGCATTTT	CASSEATRMPNQPQHF	TRBV6-1	TRBJ1-5	.	few
TGTGCCAGCAGCCCCGGGGGGCCTAACACAGATACGCAGTATTTT	CASSPGGPNTDTQYF	TRBV11-3	TRBJ2-3	.	.
TGTGCCAGTAGTACGACAGGCTCCTATAATTCACCCCTCCACTTT	CASSTTGSYNSPLHF	TRBV19	TRBJ1-6	.	.
TGTGCCAGCACCTTGGACAGAGTGGCTGGAAACACCATATATTTT	CASTLDRVAGNTIYF	TRBV6-5	TRBJ1-3	.	once
TGTGCCAGCAGCTCCAGGGTCTCACCCCTCCACTTT	CASSSRVSPLHF	TRBV5-6	TRBJ1-6	.	.
TGTGCCAGCAGGAAGGGGGGGCAGGGAATTTTCTATGGCTACACCTTC	CASRKGGQGIFYGYTF	TRBV27	TRBJ1-2	.	.
TGTGCCAGCAGCCCGGGGGTGGCAGGAGGGGGACGTGGCTACACCTTC	CASSPGVAGGGRGYTF	TRBV5-5	TRBJ1-2	.	.
TGTGCCAGCAGCTTGCCCAGTTCGGATGAGCAGTTCTTC	CASSLPSSDEQFF	TRBV5-4	TRBJ2-1	.	.
TGCAGCGTTGATTCGCGGCAGGGGGGCTACGAGCAGTACTTC	CSVDSRQGGYEQYF	TRBV29-1	TRBJ2-7	.	few
TGTGCCAGCAGCCAAGATCCGCAGGGGGCTAAGGAGACCCAGTACTTC	CASSQDPQGAKETQYF	TRBV4-2	TRBJ2-5	TRBD1	once
TGTGCCAGCAGCGTACGGGACAATAACTATGGCTACACCTTC	CASSVRDNNYGYTF	TRBV9	TRBJ1-2	.	.
TGTGCCAGCAGCTTGGCGGGGGGGCCGACTAATGAAAAACTGTTTTTT	CASSLAGGPTNEKLFF	TRBV5-6	TRBJ1-4	.	once
TGTGCCAGCAGCACACAGCGGGGCCTTCCGGGGACTGAAGCTTTCTTT	CASSTQRGLPGTEAFF	TRBV11-1	TRBJ1-1	.	.